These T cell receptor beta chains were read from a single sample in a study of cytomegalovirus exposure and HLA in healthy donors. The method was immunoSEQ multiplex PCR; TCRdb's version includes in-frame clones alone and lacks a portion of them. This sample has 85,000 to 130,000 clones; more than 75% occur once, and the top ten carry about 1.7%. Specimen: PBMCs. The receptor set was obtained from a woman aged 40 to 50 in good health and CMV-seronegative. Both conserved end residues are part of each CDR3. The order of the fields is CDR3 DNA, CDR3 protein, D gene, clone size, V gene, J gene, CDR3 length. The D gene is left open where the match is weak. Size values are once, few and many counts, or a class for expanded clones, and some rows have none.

cdr3_nt: TGTGCCAGCAGCACCAGACACAATAGCAATCAGCCCCAGCATTTT
cdr3_aa: CASSTRHNSNQPQHF
d_call: -
clone_size: -
v_call: TRBV7-8
j_call: TRBJ1-5
cdr3_length: 15

cdr3_nt: TGTGCCAGCAGTTTGTTCCTGATGGGGAGTGCTGGGGCCAACGTCCTGACTTTC
cdr3_aa: CASSLFLMGSAGANVLTF
d_call: -
clone_size: -
v_call: TRBV28
j_call: TRBJ2-6
cdr3_length: 18

cdr3_nt: TGTGCCAGCAGCCAACCGGGACAGACTAATGAAAAACTGTTTTTT
cdr3_aa: CASSQPGQTNEKLFF
d_call: TRBD1
clone_size: once
v_call: TRBV5-6
j_call: TRBJ1-4
cdr3_length: 15

cdr3_nt: TGTGCCAGCAGCTTTTGGACTGGTATGAACACTGAAGCTTTCTTT
cdr3_aa: CASSFWTGMNTEAFF
d_call: -
clone_size: -
v_call: TRBV7-2
j_call: TRBJ1-1
cdr3_length: 15

cdr3_nt: TGTGCCAGCAGCTTGGCGGACACATACACAGATACGCAGTATTTT
cdr3_aa: CASSLADTYTDTQYF
d_call: -
clone_size: -
v_call: TRBV5-4
j_call: TRBJ2-3
cdr3_length: 15

cdr3_nt: TGTGCCAGCAGCTTACAACAGGGGGTGGGGGAGGAGCAGTACTTC
cdr3_aa: CASSLQQGVGEEQYF
d_call: TRBD1
clone_size: -
v_call: TRBV11-2
j_call: TRBJ2-7
cdr3_length: 15

cdr3_nt: TGTGCCAGTAGTATTGAAGCGGGAGGCTACGAGCAGTACTTC
cdr3_aa: CASSIEAGGYEQYF
d_call: TRBD2
clone_size: -
v_call: TRBV19
j_call: TRBJ2-7
cdr3_length: 14

cdr3_nt: TGTGCCAGCAGCGCAAGCGGGAGATACAATGAGCAGTTCTTC
cdr3_aa: CASSASGRYNEQFF
d_call: TRBD2
clone_size: -
v_call: TRBV11-3
j_call: TRBJ2-1
cdr3_length: 14

cdr3_nt: TGTGCCAGCAGCTTAGTGGCAGGGGGCGCAATTAATAGCTACAATGAGCAGTTCTTC
cdr3_aa: CASSLVAGGAINSYNEQFF
d_call: TRBD1
clone_size: -
v_call: TRBV7-6
j_call: TRBJ2-1
cdr3_length: 19

cdr3_nt: TGTGCCAGCTCACCAGCTCTAGCAGCATTCACCGGGGAGCTGTTTTTT
cdr3_aa: CASSPALAAFTGELFF
d_call: -
clone_size: -
v_call: TRBV18
j_call: TRBJ2-2
cdr3_length: 16

cdr3_nt: TGTGCCAGCAGCTTCCTGACTAGCGGGAGATACGAGCAGTACTTC
cdr3_aa: CASSFLTSGRYEQYF
d_call: TRBD2
clone_size: few
v_call: TRBV5-5
j_call: TRBJ2-7
cdr3_length: 15

cdr3_nt: TGTGCCAGCAGCCCCCCCGGACTAGCGGCCTACGAGCAGTACTTC
cdr3_aa: CASSPPGLAAYEQYF
d_call: TRBD2
clone_size: -
v_call: TRBV9
j_call: TRBJ2-7
cdr3_length: 15

cdr3_nt: TGTGCCAGCAGCGGAGGGTTTGGCACTGAAGCTTTCTTT
cdr3_aa: CASSGGFGTEAFF
d_call: -
clone_size: -
v_call: TRBV9
j_call: TRBJ1-1
cdr3_length: 13

cdr3_nt: TGTGCCAGCAGCTCGGGACATTTAAGCAATCAGCCCCAGCATTTT
cdr3_aa: CASSSGHLSNQPQHF
d_call: -
clone_size: -
v_call: TRBV5-8
j_call: TRBJ1-5
cdr3_length: 15

cdr3_nt: TGTGCCAGTAGTTGGGGCCAGGGACTCTCCGGGCCCCAGCATTTT
cdr3_aa: CASSWGQGLSGPQHF
d_call: -
clone_size: -
v_call: TRBV19
j_call: TRBJ1-5
cdr3_length: 15

cdr3_nt: TGTGCCAGCAGCACAGGGACAGCAGCTAACTATGGCTACACCTTC
cdr3_aa: CASSTGTAANYGYTF
d_call: TRBD1
clone_size: few
v_call: TRBV4-2
j_call: TRBJ1-2
cdr3_length: 15

cdr3_nt: TGTGCCAGTAGTACCCGGACAGAAAACACAGATACGCAGTATTTT
cdr3_aa: CASSTRTENTDTQYF
d_call: -
clone_size: -
v_call: TRBV19
j_call: TRBJ2-3
cdr3_length: 15

cdr3_nt: TGTGCCAGCAGTAGCTCTGAAGCTTTCTTT
cdr3_aa: CASSSSEAFF
d_call: -
clone_size: -
v_call: TRBV28
j_call: TRBJ1-1
cdr3_length: 10

cdr3_nt: TGTGCCAGCAGTTTACCCACACAAGACTATGGCTACACCTTC
cdr3_aa: CASSLPTQDYGYTF
d_call: -
clone_size: once
v_call: TRBV28
j_call: TRBJ1-2
cdr3_length: 14

cdr3_nt: TGTGCCAGCAGCTTAGTGTTCTGGCGCGCGGGGCAGTTCTTC
cdr3_aa: CASSLVFWRAGQFF
d_call: -
clone_size: once
v_call: TRBV7-9
j_call: TRBJ2-1
cdr3_length: 14

cdr3_nt: TGCGCCAGCAGGTTACTAACGGGAGCTACTGGCTACACCTTC
cdr3_aa: CASRLLTGATGYTF
d_call: -
clone_size: -
v_call: TRBV10-2
j_call: TRBJ1-2
cdr3_length: 14

cdr3_nt: TGTGCCAGCTCACCACTGGAGAGCTCTGGAAACACCATATATTTT
cdr3_aa: CASSPLESSGNTIYF
d_call: -
clone_size: -
v_call: TRBV18
j_call: TRBJ1-3
cdr3_length: 15

cdr3_nt: TGTGCCAGCAGTCGCGGACTCGGGGGATCCTACGAGCAGTACTTC
cdr3_aa: CASSRGLGGSYEQYF
d_call: -
clone_size: -
v_call: TRBV6-5
j_call: TRBJ2-7
cdr3_length: 15

cdr3_nt: TGTGCCAGCAGCACTAACAGGGTGGGGGAATACGAGCAGTACTTC
cdr3_aa: CASSTNRVGEYEQYF
d_call: -
clone_size: -
v_call: TRBV28
j_call: TRBJ2-7
cdr3_length: 15

cdr3_nt: TGTGCCAGCATCCTACAGGGCAATCAGCCCCAGCATTTT
cdr3_aa: CASILQGNQPQHF
d_call: -
clone_size: once
v_call: TRBV6-6
j_call: TRBJ1-5
cdr3_length: 13

cdr3_nt: TGTGCCAGTAGTATCACCACAGGGTGGGCTAAGCAGCCCCAGCATTTT
cdr3_aa: CASSITTGWAKQPQHF
d_call: -
clone_size: once
v_call: TRBV19
j_call: TRBJ1-5
cdr3_length: 16

cdr3_nt: TGCGCCAGCACCGAAGGACAGGGCCTCGGGGATGAGCAGTTCTTC
cdr3_aa: CASTEGQGLGDEQFF
d_call: TRBD1
clone_size: -
v_call: TRBV5-1
j_call: TRBJ2-1
cdr3_length: 15

cdr3_nt: TGTGCCATTCAGAGGGGGGAGACCCAGTACTTC
cdr3_aa: CAIQRGETQYF
d_call: -
clone_size: -
v_call: TRBV6-9
j_call: TRBJ2-5
cdr3_length: 11

cdr3_nt: TGTGCCAGCAGTCTAACAGGAACTGGAAACACCATATATTTT
cdr3_aa: CASSLTGTGNTIYF
d_call: -
clone_size: -
v_call: TRBV6-5
j_call: TRBJ1-3
cdr3_length: 14

cdr3_nt: TGTGCCAGCAGCCGACTAGCGGGACCCTACAATGAGCAGTTCTTC
cdr3_aa: CASSRLAGPYNEQFF
d_call: TRBD2
clone_size: -
v_call: TRBV6-5
j_call: TRBJ2-1
cdr3_length: 15

cdr3_nt: TGTGCCAGCAGTGGAGGGGACTATAGCAATCAGCCCCAGCATTTT
cdr3_aa: CASSGGDYSNQPQHF
d_call: -
clone_size: -
v_call: TRBV28
j_call: TRBJ1-5
cdr3_length: 15

cdr3_nt: TGTGCCAGCAGTTTGGGTTTGCAGGGTCCCTACGAGCAGTACTTC
cdr3_aa: CASSLGLQGPYEQYF
d_call: -
clone_size: -
v_call: TRBV28
j_call: TRBJ2-7
cdr3_length: 15

cdr3_nt: TGTGCCAGCAGCTTTCGTAACACCGGGGAGCTGTTTTTT
cdr3_aa: CASSFRNTGELFF
d_call: -
clone_size: -
v_call: TRBV7-2
j_call: TRBJ2-2
cdr3_length: 13

cdr3_nt: TGTGCCAGCAGCGTAGCTACAGGGGGTCAAGGCTACACCTTC
cdr3_aa: CASSVATGGQGYTF
d_call: TRBD1
clone_size: -
v_call: TRBV9
j_call: TRBJ1-2
cdr3_length: 14

cdr3_nt: TGTGCCAGCAGCTTTCGAGTAGGGGCGTCGAACACTGAAGCTTTCTTT
cdr3_aa: CASSFRVGASNTEAFF
d_call: -
clone_size: -
v_call: TRBV13
j_call: TRBJ1-1
cdr3_length: 16

cdr3_nt: TGTGCCAGCAGTTTATTAGCGGGGGTACAGAATGAGCAGTTCTTC
cdr3_aa: CASSLLAGVQNEQFF
d_call: TRBD2
clone_size: -
v_call: TRBV28
j_call: TRBJ2-1
cdr3_length: 15

cdr3_nt: TGTGCCAGCAGTGAAAGGGACAGGGGGCTCGCAGATACGCAGTATTTT
cdr3_aa: CASSERDRGLADTQYF
d_call: TRBD1
clone_size: -
v_call: TRBV28
j_call: TRBJ2-3
cdr3_length: 16

cdr3_nt: TGTGCCTGGAGTGTACGACGCCTAGGAGGTGAGCAGTTCTTC
cdr3_aa: CAWSVRRLGGEQFF
d_call: -
clone_size: -
v_call: TRBV30
j_call: TRBJ2-1
cdr3_length: 14

cdr3_nt: TGTGCCAGCAGTTCGAGCTACGAGCAGTACTTC
cdr3_aa: CASSSSYEQYF
d_call: -
clone_size: -
v_call: TRBV5-5
j_call: TRBJ2-7
cdr3_length: 11

cdr3_nt: TGTGCCAGCAGCGTAGGGCGGGACAGGGTTTTCTATGGCTACACCTTC
cdr3_aa: CASSVGRDRVFYGYTF
d_call: TRBD1
clone_size: -
v_call: TRBV9
j_call: TRBJ1-2
cdr3_length: 16

cdr3_nt: TGTGCCAGCACGGGACTAGCGGGAGCAGGGGAGCTGTTTTTT
cdr3_aa: CASTGLAGAGELFF
d_call: TRBD2
clone_size: -
v_call: TRBV6-5
j_call: TRBJ2-2
cdr3_length: 14

cdr3_nt: TGTGCCAGCATTGGTATGGCAGGGAAGACCGGGGAGCTGTTTTTT
cdr3_aa: CASIGMAGKTGELFF
d_call: -
clone_size: -
v_call: TRBV2
j_call: TRBJ2-2
cdr3_length: 15

cdr3_nt: TGTGCCAGTAGTTCTCTTGGGGACAGGGTAGCCCAGCCCCAGCATTTT
cdr3_aa: CASSSLGDRVAQPQHF
d_call: TRBD1
clone_size: -
v_call: TRBV19
j_call: TRBJ1-5
cdr3_length: 16

cdr3_nt: TGCGCCAGCAGCCAGGGTGGGCAAAATGGAGAAAAACTGTTTTTT
cdr3_aa: CASSQGGQNGEKLFF
d_call: -
clone_size: -
v_call: TRBV5-1
j_call: TRBJ1-4
cdr3_length: 15

cdr3_nt: TGTGCCAGCAGTTACTCAGGCCAGGTTCTGGACTATGGCTACACCTTC
cdr3_aa: CASSYSGQVLDYGYTF
d_call: -
clone_size: -
v_call: TRBV6-5
j_call: TRBJ1-2
cdr3_length: 16

cdr3_nt: TGTGCCAGCAGCCTCGGACAGGGTTGGACTGAAGCTTTCTTT
cdr3_aa: CASSLGQGWTEAFF
d_call: TRBD1
clone_size: -
v_call: TRBV11-2
j_call: TRBJ1-1
cdr3_length: 14

cdr3_nt: TGTGCCAGTAGTTACCTCCCGGGAGCGAACACCGGGGAGCTGTTTTTT
cdr3_aa: CASSYLPGANTGELFF
d_call: -
clone_size: -
v_call: TRBV19
j_call: TRBJ2-2
cdr3_length: 16

cdr3_nt: TGCAGTGTAGGGGGCGCCTACGAGCAGTACTTC
cdr3_aa: CSVGGAYEQYF
d_call: TRBD1
clone_size: -
v_call: TRBV20-1
j_call: TRBJ2-7
cdr3_length: 11

cdr3_nt: TGTGCCAGCAGTGAAACCGGAGATCTTAGCAATCAGCCCCAGCATTTT
cdr3_aa: CASSETGDLSNQPQHF
d_call: -
clone_size: -
v_call: TRBV2
j_call: TRBJ1-5
cdr3_length: 16

cdr3_nt: TGTGCCAGCAGCTTAGGTAGGGTGTCGCGGGAGGAGCAGTTCTTC
cdr3_aa: CASSLGRVSREEQFF
d_call: TRBD2
clone_size: -
v_call: TRBV11-2
j_call: TRBJ2-1
cdr3_length: 15

cdr3_nt: TGTGCCAGCAGCCCGACAAACTACGAGCAGTACTTC
cdr3_aa: CASSPTNYEQYF
d_call: -
clone_size: once
v_call: TRBV7-2
j_call: TRBJ2-7
cdr3_length: 12

cdr3_nt: TGCGCCAGCAGCAAGACAGGGGACCCAAGAGAGACCCAGTACTTC
cdr3_aa: CASSKTGDPRETQYF
d_call: TRBD1
clone_size: -
v_call: TRBV5-1
j_call: TRBJ2-5
cdr3_length: 15